The next 24 T cell receptor beta chains were all read from a single sample in a study of memory CD4+ T cells and cytomegalovirus serostatus. Profiled with immunoSEQ multiplex PCR; TCRdb holds only in-frame clones, not every one. The table includes around 40,000 clones, 78% detected once. Single viable CD3+CD4+CD8-CD45RO+ cells were sorted as the memory CD4+ T cells. Sample: memory CD4+ T cells from blood. These TCRs come from an adult in good health and CMV-seronegative.

The chain couples TRBV2 to TRBJ1-2; tentatively, D is TRBD1 (5 bases). Germline V gives CDR1 SNHLY, CDR2 FYNNEI. The length of the CDR3 is 14 residues. Deletions cut 2 bases from V and 4 bases from J, with 11 bases between. The CDR3 nucleotides read TGTGCCAGCAGTGAACGACGGGACTCCTATGGCTACACCTTC. This sequence encodes CASSERRDSYGYTF.

This chain connects TRBV7-9 to TRBJ1-3, with D possibly matching TRBD1 (6 bases). V lost 5 bases to trimming and J lost 0 bases, with 17 bases between them. This CDR3 contains 17 residues. Germline CDR1 and CDR2: SEHNR and FQNEAQ (reference sequence). The CDR3 reads CASSPQPGHLSGNTIYF. For the CDR3, the DNA is TGTGCCAGCAGCCCCCAGCCGGGACATCTCTCTGGAAACACCATATATTTT.

The gene calls are TRBV29-1 and TRBJ2-5; D gene uncertain. CDR1 is SQVTM and CDR2 is ANQGSEA in the germline V gene. V was clipped by 2 bases and J by 2 bases, with 15 bases between them. The CDR3 is 15 amino acids. The CDR3 here is CSVELRYAAQETQYF. CDR3 DNA sequence: TGCAGCGTTGAATTACGGTATGCAGCACAAGAGACCCAGTACTTC. The full variable domain, with the rest looked up from reference TRBV29-1 and TRBJ2-5, is SAVISQKPSRDICQRGTSLTIQCQVDSQVTMMFWYRQQPGQSLTLIATANQGSEATYESGFVIDKFPISRPNLTFSTLTVSNMSPEDSSIYLCSVELRYAAQETQYFGPGTRLLVL.

This rearrangement joins TRBV29-1 to TRBJ1-4; TRBD1 is a possible D gene (5 bases). The V and J ends lost 7 bases and 2 bases respectively, with 11 bases between them. Germline-derived CDR1 and CDR2 are SQVTM and ANQGSEA. The CDR3 runs to 13 residues. CDR3 sequence reads: CSGGGSTNEKLFF. CDR3 nucleotides: TGCAGCGGGGGGGGGTCCACTAATGAAAAACTGTTTTTT.

V gene TRBV4-1 combines with J gene TRBJ1-1; D is possibly TRBD1 (6 bases). This CDR3 contains 17 residues. Trimming pared 4 bases from V and 8 bases from J, leaving 26 bases between. CDR1 is MGHRA and CDR2 is YSYEKL in the germline V gene. CDR3 nucleotide sequence: TGCGCCAGCAGCCCCGGGGGGCGGCTGCATACACTGAAGGAAGCTTTCTTT. Residues: CASSPGGRLHTLKEAFF.

On this clone itself: The sample has other DNA sequences that encode this CDR3 too. This chain uses TRBV27 with TRBJ1-3; D gene uncertain. V lost 2 bases and J 4 bases, leaving 6 bases between the germline ends. In germline, CDR1 is MNHEY, CDR2 SMNVEV (reference sequence). This CDR3 is 13 amino acids long. Here the CDR3 reads CASSLVYGNTIYF. The CDR3 DNA follows: TGTGCCAGCAGTTTAGTTTACGGAAACACCATATATTTT.

This clone counts as medium-sized (0.01 to 0.1%). The chain has TRBV27 and TRBJ1-1; maybe TRBD1 (6 bases). Between the trimmed V and J ends, which lost 5 bases and 1 base, there was a span of 11 bases. The CDR3 length is 14 residues. The V gene's germline CDR1 is MNHEY and CDR2 SMNVEV (reference sequence). The chain's CDR3 is CASSLRGPNTEAFF. The CDR3 DNA sequence: TGTGCCAGCAGTCTCAGGGGCCCGAACACTGAAGCTTTCTTT.

This clone ranks as medium-sized. J is TRBJ1-2 and V is TRBV29-1, with TRBD1 matching over 9 bases. Germline CDR1 is SQVTM and CDR2 is ANQGSEA. The V and J ends lost 6 bases and 1 base, in that order; junction bases with no gene match: 9. CDR3 size: 15 residues. The CDR3 DNA follows: TGCAGCGTCGAAACCGGGACAGGGTTTAACTATGGCTACACCTTC. Protein product: CSVETGTGFNYGYTF.

The genes are TRBV5-1 and TRBJ1-6; maybe TRBD1 (5 bases). V lost 2 bases to trimming and J lost 6 bases, with 12 bases between them. CDR3 size: 15 residues. Germline-derived CDR1 and CDR2 are SGHRS and YFSETQ. CDR3 sequence reads: CASSLDYRSNSPLHF. The CDR3, as DNA: TGCGCCAGCAGCTTAGACTACAGGTCTAATTCACCCCTCCACTTT.

The chain combines TRBV19 with TRBJ1-5; no firm D call. This CDR3 spans 16 amino acids. The V gene's germline CDR1 is LNHDA and CDR2 SQIVND (reference sequence). V lost 1 base to trimming and J lost 3 bases, with 13 bases between them. The CDR3 sequence: CASSIASGPVNQPQHF. CDR3 DNA: TGTGCCAGTAGTATAGCCTCGGGCCCCGTCAATCAGCCCCAGCATTTT.

The chain joins TRBV18 to TRBJ1-5; no clear D. V lost 3 bases to trimming and J lost 9 bases, with 9 bases between them. Per the germline V gene, CDR1 is KGHSH and CDR2 is LQKENI. This CDR3 has 12 residues. The CDR3 DNA is TGTGCCAGCTCACCCACCCTGGGGCCCCAGCATTTT. It yields the protein CASSPTLGPQHF.

The J gene is TRBJ1-4, the V gene TRBV7-9, with 9 bases identical to TRBD1. The CDR3 loop spans 16 amino acids. V gave up 4 bases and J gave up 7 bases; unmatched junction bases: 10. CDR1 and CDR2 (germline): SEHNR, FQNEAQ (reference sequence). CDR3 sequence (DNA): TGTGCCAGCAGCTCCCGGGACAGGGTGTTCGGTGAAAAACTGTTTTTT. It translates to CASSSRDRVFGEKLFF.

CDR3 loop: CASSWDGFSGNTIYF. CDR3 bases: TGCGCCAGCAGCTGGGACGGTTTCTCTGGAAACACCATATATTTT. This chain uses TRBV5-1 with TRBJ1-3; possible D gene TRBD1, 5 bases. The CDR3 has 15 amino acids. V lost 3 bases and J 0 bases, leaving 10 bases between the germline ends. The germline V gene has CDR1 SGHRS and CDR2 YFSETQ.

V gene TRBV6-1 combines with J gene TRBJ1-1; 11 nucleotides agree with TRBD1. Germline trimming cut 3 bases from V and 5 bases from J; bases unmatched to any gene: 8. Germline V CDR1 and CDR2: MNHNS, SASEGT. The CDR3 runs 16 residues. This CDR3 is CASSERGTGGRTEAFF. The CDR3 bases are TGTGCCAGCAGTGAGCGCGGGACAGGGGGAAGGACTGAAGCTTTCTTT.

The chain combines TRBV6-1 with TRBJ2-1; TRBD2 aligns across 10 bases. Germline-derived CDR1 and CDR2 are MNHNS and SASEGT. The CDR3 totals 17 residues. Trimming cost V 4 bases and J 4 bases; bases outside gene matches: 10. The CDR3 DNA sequence: TGTGCCAGCAGTGGAGGTAGCGGGGGGCCACTTTACAATGAGCAGTTCTTC. Protein product: CASSGGSGGPLYNEQFF.

V is TRBV20-1 and J is TRBJ2-3; D call uncertain. Trimming took 7 bases from V and 0 from J, leaving 2 bases between them. The germline gives CDR1 DFQATT, CDR2 SNEGSKA (reference sequence). The CDR3 has 10 residues. CDR3 amino acids: CSVSTDTQYF. The CDR3 bases are TGCAGTGTTAGCACAGATACGCAGTATTTT.

This chain uses TRBV9 with TRBJ1-5, with 12 positions matching TRBD1. The CDR3 runs to 17 residues. Germline CDR1 SGDLS, CDR2 YYNGEE. The junction had 7 bases not matched to a gene; V was cut back by 0 bases and J by 6 bases. CDR3 in DNA: TGTGCCAGCAGCGTAGGCCCGGGACAGGGGGCAAGTCAGCCCCAGCATTTT. The encoded protein is CASSVGPGQGASQPQHF.

The chain recombines TRBV5-4 with TRBJ2-5; 9 bases map to TRBD2. The CDR3 is 19 residues long. V was clipped by 3 bases and J by 5 bases; unmatched bases: 20. Germline V gene lookup returns CDR1 SGHNT and CDR2 YYREEE (reference sequence). The CDR3 DNA sequence: TGTGCCAGCAGCTCGGAATCCGGGACTAGCTCACTTAGGAGGGAGACCCAGTACTTC. It yields the protein CASSSESGTSSLRRETQYF. The whole variable domain, filled in from reference TRBV5-4 and TRBJ2-5, reads ETGVTQSPTHLIKTRGQQVTLRCSSQSGHNTVSWYQQALGQGPQFIFQYYREEENGRGNFPPRFSGLQFPNYSSELNVNALELDDSALYLCASSSESGTSSLRRETQYFGPGTRLLVL.

V and J are TRBV29-1 and TRBJ2-3; tentatively, D is TRBD1 (6 bases). CDR3 length: 13 amino acids. The V and J ends lost 6 bases and 2 bases respectively, with 12 bases between them. Germline CDR1 and CDR2: SQVTM and ANQGSEA. CDR3 sequence: CSVGGQYTDTQYF. The CDR3 DNA sequence: TGCAGCGTCGGCGGACAGTACACAGATACGCAGTATTTT.

The genes are TRBV5-1 and TRBJ1-1; no definite D call. Trimming shortened V by 3 bases and J by 2 bases, and 2 bases separated the two germline ends. Germline values: CDR1 SGHRS, CDR2 YFSETQ. This CDR3 is built from 11 residues. The CDR3 nucleotides read TGCGCCAGCAGCTCCAACACTGAAGCTTTCTTT. Residues: CASSSNTEAFF.

The chain employs TRBV30 and TRBJ1-5; D unresolved. Germline V gene lookup returns CDR1 GTSNPN and CDR2 SVGIG (reference sequence). The ends were cut back, 4 bases at V and 0 bases at J, with 7 bases in the middle. The CDR3 contains 13 residues. The CDR3 nucleotides are TGTGCCTGGACCCGAGGTAGCAATCAGCCCCAGCATTTT. It translates to CAWTRGSNQPQHF.

V is TRBV6-5 and J is TRBJ1-5, with D uncertain. The CDR3 contains 13 residues. The germline CDR1 and CDR2 sequences are MNHEY and SVGAGI. The V gene lost 4 bases and the J gene lost 7 bases, with 11 bases spanning the gap. The CDR3 protein is CASSFVGGQPQHF. The CDR3 DNA reads as TGTGCCAGCAGTTTCGTCGGTGGGCAGCCCCAGCATTTT.

This rearrangement joins TRBV10-1 to TRBJ2-4; D gene ambiguous. V was cut by 4 bases and J by 7 bases, with 14 bases left in between. CDR3 length: 14 amino acids. The germline gives CDR1 WNHNN, CDR2 SYGVQD (reference sequence). The CDR3 here is CASSGTGSKNIQYF. CDR3 sequence (DNA): TGCGCCAGCAGTGGGACGGGCAGCAAGAACATTCAGTACTTC.

This rearrangement joins TRBV4-2 to TRBJ1-6, with TRBD1 identical over 8 bases. Germline CDR1 and CDR2: LGHNA and YNFKEQ. Trimming at V came to 4 bases and at J to 9 bases, leaving 8 bases not matched to a gene. The CDR3 spans 15 residues. The CDR3 region is CASSLAGQGTSPLHF. CDR3 sequence (DNA): TGTGCCAGCAGCCTAGCCGGACAGGGCACTTCACCCCTCCACTTT.